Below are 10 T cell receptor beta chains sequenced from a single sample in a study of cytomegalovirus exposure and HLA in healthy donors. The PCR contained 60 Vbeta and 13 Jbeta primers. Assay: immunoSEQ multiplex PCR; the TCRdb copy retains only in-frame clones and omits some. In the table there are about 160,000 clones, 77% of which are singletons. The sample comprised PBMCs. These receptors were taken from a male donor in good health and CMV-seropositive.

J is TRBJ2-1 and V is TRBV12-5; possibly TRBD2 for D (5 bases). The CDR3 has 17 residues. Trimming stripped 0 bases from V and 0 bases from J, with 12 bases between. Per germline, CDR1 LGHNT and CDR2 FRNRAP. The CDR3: CASGLVLRGSSYNEQFF. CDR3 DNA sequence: TGTGCTAGTGGTTTGGTACTCCGGGGTAGCTCCTACAATGAGCAGTTCTTC.

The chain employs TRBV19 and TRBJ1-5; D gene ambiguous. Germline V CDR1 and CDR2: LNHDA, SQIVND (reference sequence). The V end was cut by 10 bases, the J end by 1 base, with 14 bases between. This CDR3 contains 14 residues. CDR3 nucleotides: TGTGCCACGGCCCCGGGGATGAGCAATCAGCCCCAGCATTTT. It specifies CATAPGMSNQPQHF.

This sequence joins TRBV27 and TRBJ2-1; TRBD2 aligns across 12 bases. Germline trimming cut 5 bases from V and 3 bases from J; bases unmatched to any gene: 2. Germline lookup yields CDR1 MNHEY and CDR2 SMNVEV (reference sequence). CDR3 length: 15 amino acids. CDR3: CASSLLAGGYNEQFF. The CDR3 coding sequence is TGTGCCAGCAGTCTACTAGCGGGGGGCTACAATGAGCAGTTCTTC.

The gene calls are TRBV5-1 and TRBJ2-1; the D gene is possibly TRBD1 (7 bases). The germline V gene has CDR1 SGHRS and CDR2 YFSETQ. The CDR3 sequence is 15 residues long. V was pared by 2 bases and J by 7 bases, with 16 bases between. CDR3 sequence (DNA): TGCGCCAGCAGCTTATTGGGCGGGACAGAGAATGAGCAGTTCTTC. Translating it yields CASSLLGGTENEQFF.

The DNA of the CDR3 is TGTGCCACCAGCAGTTGGACAGGAGCCACAGATACGCAGTATTTT. Protein product: CATSSWTGATDTQYF. The chain combines TRBV15 with TRBJ2-3, with 7 bases lining up with TRBD1. The CDR3 spans 15 residues. Germline CDR1 reads LNHNV; CDR2 reads YYDKDF (reference sequence). V dropped 3 bases and J dropped 2; count of bases not matched to a gene: 5.

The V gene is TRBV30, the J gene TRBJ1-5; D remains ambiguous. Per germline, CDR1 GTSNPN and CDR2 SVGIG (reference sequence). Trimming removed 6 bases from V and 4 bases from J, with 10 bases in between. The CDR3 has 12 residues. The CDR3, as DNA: TGTGCCTGTTCAGGATCTAATCAGCCCCAGCATTTT. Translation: CACSGSNQPQHF.

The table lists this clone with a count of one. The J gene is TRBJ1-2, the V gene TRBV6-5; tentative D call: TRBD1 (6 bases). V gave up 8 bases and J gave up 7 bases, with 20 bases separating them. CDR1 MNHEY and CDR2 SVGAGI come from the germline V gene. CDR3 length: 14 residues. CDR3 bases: TGTGCCAGCCTCCCCACGGGGGGGGCTGGTGGCTACACCTTC. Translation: CASLPTGGAGGYTF.

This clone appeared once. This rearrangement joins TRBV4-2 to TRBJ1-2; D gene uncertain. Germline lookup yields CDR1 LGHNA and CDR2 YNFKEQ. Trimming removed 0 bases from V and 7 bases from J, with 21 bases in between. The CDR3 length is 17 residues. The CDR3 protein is CASSQDGRSSEEGGYTF. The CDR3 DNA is TGTGCCAGCAGCCAAGACGGCAGATCCTCCGAGGAGGGTGGCTACACCTTC.

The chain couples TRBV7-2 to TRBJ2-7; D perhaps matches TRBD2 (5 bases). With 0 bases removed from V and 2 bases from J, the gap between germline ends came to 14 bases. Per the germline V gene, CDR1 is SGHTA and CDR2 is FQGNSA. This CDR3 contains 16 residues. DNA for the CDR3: TGTGCCAGCAGCTTAGCGGAAAGCGGTTCGCCCTACGAGCAGTACTTC. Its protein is CASSLAESGSPYEQYF. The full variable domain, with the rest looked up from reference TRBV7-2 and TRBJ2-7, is GAGVSQSPSNKVTEKGKDVELRCDPISGHTALYWYRQSLGQGLEFLIYFQGNSAPDKSGLPSDRFSAERTGGSVSTLTIQRTQQEDSAVYLCASSLAESGSPYEQYFGPGTRLTVT.

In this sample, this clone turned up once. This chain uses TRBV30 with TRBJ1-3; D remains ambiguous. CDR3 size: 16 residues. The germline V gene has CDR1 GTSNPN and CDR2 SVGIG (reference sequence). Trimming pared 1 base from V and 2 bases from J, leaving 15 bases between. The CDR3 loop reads CAWSEYRESPGNTIYF. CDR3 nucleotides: TGTGCCTGGAGTGAATACCGGGAGAGTCCTGGAAACACCATATATTTT.